This TCR beta chain is drawn from a study of blood T cell repertoires in COVID-19. Clones were sequenced by immunoSEQ multiplex PCR, and TCRdb holds only the in-frame ones, with some missing. The sample yields 300,000 or so clones, 85% to 90% seen once. The TCR originated in a woman in her 30s with COVID-19, enrolled during active disease. The specimen sequenced was peripheral blood.

The CDR3 DNA is TGTGCCAGCAGCCAGGCCACGAACTCCTATAATTCACCCCTCCACTTT. Protein: CASSQATNSYNSPLHF. The chain carries TRBV11-2 and TRBJ1-6; unclear D gene. CDR1 and CDR2 (germline): SGHAT, FQNNGV. Deletions cut 5 bases from V and 0 bases from J, with 11 bases between. The length of the CDR3 is 16 residues.